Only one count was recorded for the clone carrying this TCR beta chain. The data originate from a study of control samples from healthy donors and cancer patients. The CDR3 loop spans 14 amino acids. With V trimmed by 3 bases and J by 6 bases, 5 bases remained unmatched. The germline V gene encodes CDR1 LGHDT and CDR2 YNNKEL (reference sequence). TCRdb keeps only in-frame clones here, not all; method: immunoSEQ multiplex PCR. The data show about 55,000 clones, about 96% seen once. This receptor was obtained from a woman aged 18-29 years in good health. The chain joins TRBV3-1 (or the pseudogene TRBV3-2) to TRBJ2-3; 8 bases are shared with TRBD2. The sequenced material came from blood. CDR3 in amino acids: CASSHGLASDTQYF. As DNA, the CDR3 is TGTGCCAGCAGCCACGGACTAGCTTCGGATACGCAGTATTTT.